The 9 T cell receptor beta chains listed next were all sequenced from one sample in a study of T cells expressing NK-cell markers (dated by TCRdb to the early 2020s). Library construction relied on 5' RACE. Sequencing used an Illumina HiSeq 2000. TCRdb reprocessed the sequencing reads and holds a single record per CDR3 protein sequence, with no DNA. The table for this sample shows 350,000 to 500,000 distinct CDR3 sequences. The ten biggest clones cover approximately 7% of the sample. The sequenced sample was blood T cells: a sorted CD56 or NKG2C T cell subset, CD4+ or CD8+ T cells, or bulk PBMC T cells (not recorded which). Receptors were obtained from a woman between 18 and 70 years old in good health.

The chain couples TRBV19 to TRBJ2-3; TCRdb selects TRBD1, and the lack of DNA leaves this call unchecked. Germline CDR1 reads LNHDA; CDR2 reads SQIVND (reference sequence). This CDR3 has 14 residues. The CDR3 loop is CASRPLRDGGTQYF.

The rearrangement joins TRBV29-1 to TRBJ1-2; the D gene TCRdb calls, TRBD1, cannot be checked with no DNA. This CDR3 comprises 14 residues. Germline V gene lookup returns CDR1 SQVTM and CDR2 ANQGSEA. The CDR3 region is CSVDQGVTNYGYTF.

The chain employs TRBV5-5 and TRBJ1-6; TCRdb gives TRBD1 as the D gene, but with no DNA this cannot be confirmed. The germline gives CDR1 SGHKS, CDR2 YYEKEE (reference sequence). The CDR3 length is 15 residues. The CDR3 here is CASSKPGTGRSPLHF.

The chain recombines TRBV12-3 or TRBV12-4 with TRBJ2-1. CDR3 length equals 15 residues. The CDR3 protein is CASNRLQSSYNEQFF.

This sequence joins TRBV3-1 and TRBJ2-1; checking the TCRdb D call of TRBD1 is not possible without DNA. The length of the CDR3 is 16 residues. From germline, CDR1 is LGHDT and CDR2 YNNKEL (reference sequence). This CDR3 reads CASSQITGGSGDEQFF.

The rearrangement joins TRBV7-9 to TRBJ2-7; TCRdb's D call of TRBD1 is untestable without DNA. Germline V gene lookup returns CDR1 SEHNR and CDR2 FQNEAQ (reference sequence). The CDR3 has 16 amino acids. The CDR3 here is CASSLGRGRASYEQYF.

The V call is TRBV7-2, the J call TRBJ2-5; as DNA is missing, the TRBD2 call by TCRdb cannot be tested. The CDR3 covers 17 residues. Germline values: CDR1 SGHTA, CDR2 FQGNSA. CDR3 in amino acids: CASSLALTSGGRKTQYF.

V usage is TRBV12-3 or TRBV12-4 and J usage is TRBJ1-1. This CDR3 spans 13 amino acids. The CDR3 is CASSLAQNTEAFF.

The chain links TRBV6-2 or TRBV6-3 to TRBJ2-5; without DNA, the TCRdb call of TRBD1 cannot be checked. Looked up from germline, CDR1 is MNHEY and CDR2 is SVGEGT. The CDR3 runs 16 residues. CDR3 protein: CASSYGGTGQQETQYF.